Below, one T cell receptor (beta chain) is given with its context. Its specificity is not known. The data derive from a study of graft-versus-host responses after intestinal transplantation. Study background: Anti-thymocyte globulin was used for induction in all recipients, who then took tacrolimus and steroids for roughly 3 years. General study points: The marrow of recipients harbored GvH clones, and ileum or blood showed some of them first. The study associated peak circulating GvH clone levels with early post-transplant HvG declines. Graft-versus-host to host-versus-graft clonal ratios in allografts were high in patients with graft-donor T cell macrochimerism.

Clones were read by immunoSEQ multiplex PCR, and TCRdb kept only the in-frame ones, dropping some. The sample lists about 88,000 clones, approximately 94% seen once, with 0.15% to 0.2% in the top ten. The receptor's source is a human donor who was the organ donor for an intestinal transplant. The sequencing here drew on unstimulated CD4+ T cells sorted from spleen or lymph node cells, taken before transplant.

CDR3 loop: CASSIVPGTKQSNQPQHF. The CDR3 region has the DNA TGTGCCAGTAGTATAGTGCCCGGGACGAAGCAGAGCAATCAGCCCCAGCATTTT. This chain links TRBV19 with TRBJ1-5; a possible D gene is TRBD1 (5 bases). Germline-derived CDR1 and CDR2 are LNHDA and SQIVND (reference sequence). The CDR3 totals 18 residues. V was clipped by 1 base and J by 1 base, with 17 bases between them. Full variable domain (remainder filled in from reference TRBV19 and TRBJ1-5): DGGITQSPKYLFRKEGQNVTLSCEQNLNHDAMYWYRQDPGQGLRLIYYSQIVNDFQKGDIAEGYSVSREKKESFPLTVTSAQKNPTAFYLCASSIVPGTKQSNQPQHFGDGTRLSIL.